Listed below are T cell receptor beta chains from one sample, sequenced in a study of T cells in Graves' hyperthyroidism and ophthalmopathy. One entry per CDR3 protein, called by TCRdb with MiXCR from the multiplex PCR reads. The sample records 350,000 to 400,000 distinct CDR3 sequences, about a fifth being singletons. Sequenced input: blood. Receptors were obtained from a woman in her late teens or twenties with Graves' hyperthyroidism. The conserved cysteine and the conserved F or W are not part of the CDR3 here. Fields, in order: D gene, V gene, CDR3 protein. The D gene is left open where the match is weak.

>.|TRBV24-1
ASSDGLRTNYGYT
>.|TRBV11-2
ASSLGTSGKQPQH
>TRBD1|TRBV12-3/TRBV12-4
ASSLTRDRLEAF
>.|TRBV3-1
ASSQDVGMAGGLF
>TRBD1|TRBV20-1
SAGAGGDTEAF
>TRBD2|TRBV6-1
ASNEGLVKNIQY
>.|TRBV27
ASTGRSRISGANVLT
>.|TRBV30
AWRLQGRGYGYT
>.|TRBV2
ASSTDRMVPEAF
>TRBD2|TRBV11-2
ASSPRGDPFGNTGELF
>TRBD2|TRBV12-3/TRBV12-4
ASVRRSGGVQQETQY
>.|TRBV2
ASLGTPYEQY
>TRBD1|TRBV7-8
ASSDYIRGATNMNTEAF
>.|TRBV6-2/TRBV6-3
ASSYSEARVAAQGNYGYT
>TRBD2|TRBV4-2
ASSQASGGQTGELF
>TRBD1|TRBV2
ASRGGQALTEAF
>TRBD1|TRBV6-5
ASSLSGTGSTI
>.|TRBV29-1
SVGGIKKPQETQC